Each of the 19 T cell receptor beta chains below was sequenced from the same sample in a study of T cell changes during pregnancy in multiple sclerosis. The protocol was immunoSEQ multiplex PCR, while the TCRdb copy is restricted to in-frame clones and leaves out a portion. The sample has some 93,000 clones, 85% to 95% seen once. The sequenced sample was peripheral blood, obtained after pregnancy. These receptors originate from a female donor with multiple sclerosis, enrolled in a pregnancy study.

This rearrangement joins TRBV7-3 to TRBJ2-2, with D perhaps matching TRBD2 (5 bases). V was trimmed by 1 base and J by 6 bases, leaving 12 bases between them. CDR1 SGHTA and CDR2 FQGTGA come from the germline V gene. There are 15 residues in the CDR3. The CDR3 region has the DNA TGTGCCAGCAGCTTAAGTGGACTCTCAGCCGGGGAGCTGTTTTTT. Translation gives CASSLSGLSAGELFF.

V gene TRBV18 combines with J gene TRBJ2-5, with 9 bases matching TRBD1. CDR1 is KGHSH, CDR2 LQKENI, per germline. V shed 2 bases and J 12 bases; nucleotides not matched to a gene: 7. The CDR3 consists of 13 residues. In DNA, the CDR3 is TGTGCCAGCTCACCATATATCCGGGACAGGGAGTACTTC. The encoded protein is CASSPYIRDREYF. The full variable domain, with the rest looked up from reference TRBV18 and TRBJ2-5, is NAGVMQNPRHLVRRRGQEARLRCSPMKGHSHVYWYRQLPEEGLKFMVYLQKENIIDESGMPKERFSAEFPKEGPSILRIQQVVRGDSAAYFCASSPYIRDREYFGPGTRLLVL.

The chain has TRBV6-5 and TRBJ1-5, with TRBD1 matching 7 bases. CDR1 and CDR2 (germline): MNHEY, SVGAGI. The CDR3 is 14 amino acids. Trimming took 5 bases from V and 6 from J; bases not matched to a gene: 7. The CDR3 region is CASSRGGRGQPQHF. The CDR3 DNA reads TGTGCCAGCAGTAGAGGGGGCCGGGGTCAGCCCCAGCATTTT.

The CDR3 loop reads CASSPPLISTQYF. The CDR3 DNA reads TGTGCCAGCTCACCCCCTTTAATCTCGACCCAGTACTTC. The chain carries TRBV18 and TRBJ2-5; unclear D gene. Germline V gene data show CDR1 as KGHSH and CDR2 as LQKENI. The V and J ends lost 3 bases and 7 bases respectively, with 12 bases between them. The CDR3 is made up of 13 amino acids.

A single count supports this clone. The chain links TRBV19 to TRBJ2-3; D ambiguous. This CDR3 is 13 amino acids long. Germline V lookup: CDR1 LNHDA, CDR2 SQIVND (reference sequence). The V and J ends lost 6 bases and 5 bases respectively, with 12 bases between them. The CDR3 sequence: CASRSRVGDTQYF. CDR3 DNA: TGTGCCAGTAGGTCCCGGGTCGGAGATACGCAGTATTTT.

This rearrangement joins TRBV7-7 to TRBJ2-5, with 7 bases lining up with TRBD1. V gave up 5 bases and J gave up 3 bases; unmatched junction bases: 3. CDR3 length equals 13 residues. Germline loops: CDR1 SSHAT, CDR2 FNYEAQ (reference sequence). CDR3 nucleotide sequence: TGTGCCAGCAGCCTGGGACAGAAAGAGACCCAGTACTTC. Its translation: CASSLGQKETQYF.

V usage is TRBV6-1 and J usage is TRBJ2-7, with TRBD1 matching over 9 bases. This CDR3 spans 13 amino acids. In germline, CDR1 is MNHNS, CDR2 SASEGT. V lost 6 bases to trimming and J lost 7 bases; unmatched junction nucleotides: 7. The DNA for the CDR3 is TGTGCCAGCAGCGTAACAGGGGGCGGGGAGCAGTACTTC. Translated: CASSVTGGGEQYF.

The V gene is TRBV5-6, the J gene TRBJ2-1, with D possibly TRBD2 on 6 matching bases. V was shortened by 2 bases and J by 5 bases, with 11 bases between the two germline ends. This CDR3 comprises 14 residues. The germline gives CDR1 SGHDT, CDR2 YYEEEE. The CDR3 sequence is CASSFWRGNNEQFF. The CDR3 DNA sequence: TGTGCCAGCAGCTTTTGGCGGGGCAACAATGAGCAGTTCTTC.

The chain is built from TRBV5-6 and TRBJ2-7; D is ambiguous. The CDR3 length is 15 residues. The V end lost 0 bases, the J end lost 0 bases, and 10 bases lay between the germline ends. The germline CDR1 and CDR2 sequences are SGHDT and YYEEEE. CDR3 residues: CASSLVQLSSYEQYF. The CDR3 DNA reads TGTGCCAGCAGCTTGGTACAGCTTAGCTCCTACGAGCAGTACTTC.

The rearrangement joins TRBV10-3 to TRBJ2-7; 8 nucleotides agree with TRBD1. Germline CDR1 and CDR2: ENHRY and SYGVKD. The CDR3 consists of 15 residues. The trim removed 6 bases at V and 6 bases at J, leaving 13 bases unmatched. The CDR3: CAIRGTGSNFPEQYF. CDR3 nucleotide sequence: TGTGCCATCAGGGGGACAGGCTCGAACTTTCCCGAGCAGTACTTC.

The chain uses TRBV7-6 and TRBJ2-3, with D possibly being TRBD2 (5 bases). CDR3 length: 15 residues. The V gene's germline CDR1 is SGHVS and CDR2 FNYEAQ. V shed 2 bases and J shed 0 bases, with 9 bases lying between them. This CDR3 reads CASSLMGASTDTQYF. The CDR3 DNA reads TGTGCCAGCAGCTTAATGGGAGCAAGCACAGATACGCAGTATTTT.

This chain uses TRBV6-4 with TRBJ2-3; 7 bases match TRBD1. Per germline, CDR1 MRHNA and CDR2 SNTAGT. Trimming cost V 4 bases and J 1 base; bases outside gene matches: 5. The CDR3 is 15 residues long. CDR3 region: CASSGLTGGTDTQYF. CDR3 in DNA: TGTGCCAGCAGTGGCCTAACAGGGGGCACAGATACGCAGTATTTT.

The chain carries TRBV7-9 and TRBJ2-7; the D gene is possibly TRBD2 (6 bases). Looked up from germline, CDR1 is SEHNR and CDR2 is FQNEAQ (reference sequence). The CDR3 has 15 residues. V was cut by 7 bases and J by 2 bases, with 18 bases left in between. CDR3 residues: CASNPPTGLTYEQYF. CDR3 DNA: TGTGCCAGCAACCCCCCTACGGGACTCACCTACGAGCAGTACTTC.

The J gene is TRBJ2-1, the V gene TRBV5-1; 9 nucleotides align to TRBD2. V lost 1 base and J lost 9; bases outside the gene matches: 8. CDR3 length equals 15 residues. Germline values: CDR1 SGHRS, CDR2 YFSETQ. CDR3 nucleotides: TGCGCCAGCAGCTTGTTGGCGGGAGGGCCGCCTGAGCAGTTCTTC. Its protein product is CASSLLAGGPPEQFF.

V usage is TRBV2 and J usage is TRBJ2-2, with 9 nucleotides matching TRBD2. This CDR3 comprises 15 residues. Germline-derived CDR1 and CDR2 are SNHLY and FYNNEI. V lost 7 bases to trimming and J lost 2 bases; unmatched junction nucleotides: 5. This CDR3 is CASTLAGFNTGELFF. CDR3 DNA: TGTGCCAGCACGCTAGCGGGATTTAACACCGGGGAGCTGTTTTTT.

This clone has a handful of counts. This chain uses TRBV6-5 with TRBJ1-5, with a possible D match to TRBD1 (5 bases). Trimming removed 6 bases from V and 5 bases from J, with 14 bases in between. CDR1 and CDR2 from the germline V gene are MNHEY and SVGAGI. This CDR3 is 14 amino acids long. CDR3 DNA: TGTGCCAGCAGCCCACGACAGAAAGATCAGCCCCAGCATTTT. Residues: CASSPRQKDQPQHF.

The chain carries TRBV19 and TRBJ1-4, with D possibly being TRBD1 (6 bases). This CDR3 is 15 amino acids long. Germline assignment: CDR1 LNHDA and CDR2 SQIVND (reference sequence). V lost 5 bases to trimming and J lost 7 bases, with 17 bases between them. DNA for the CDR3: TGTGCCAGTAGTTCCCGCGACAGGTTGATTGAAAAACTGTTTTTT. As protein: CASSSRDRLIEKLFF.

The rearrangement joins TRBV11-2 to TRBJ2-3, with 10 bases that match TRBD1. Germline V gives CDR1 SGHAT, CDR2 FQNNGV. This CDR3 region has 18 residues. V gave up 2 bases and J gave up 0 bases; unmatched junction bases: 8. CDR3 amino acids: CASSLRGGTGESTDTQYF. The CDR3 DNA reads TGTGCCAGCAGCTTAAGGGGGGGGACAGGGGAAAGCACAGATACGCAGTATTTT.

This rearrangement joins TRBV25-1 to TRBJ2-7, with 7 bases identical to TRBD1. Losses at the gene ends were 1 base for V and 4 bases for J; bases not matched to a gene: 7. The CDR3 totals 15 residues. Per the germline V gene, CDR1 is MGHDK and CDR2 is SYGVNS. The CDR3 coding sequence is TGTGCCAGCAGTGAATTAGGACAGGCGATGTACGAGCAGTACTTC. Amino acids: CASSELGQAMYEQYF.